The 27 T cell receptor beta chains listed next were all sequenced from one sample in a study of cytomegalovirus exposure and HLA in healthy donors. PCR employed 60 Vbeta and 13 Jbeta primers. The data were produced by immunoSEQ multiplex PCR, yet TCRdb's version contains in-frame clones alone and is incomplete. In the table there are 220,000 or so clones, approximately 78% of which are singletons. The specimen was PBMCs. All receptors come from a woman aged 40 to 50 in good health and CMV-seronegative.

J is TRBJ2-3 and V is TRBV9; D unresolved. Germline V gene sequence: CDR1 SGDLS, CDR2 YYNGEE. The V end lost 4 bases, the J end lost 6 bases, and 9 bases lay between the germline ends. This CDR3 contains 12 residues. As DNA, the CDR3 is TGTGCCAGCAGCCTCGACTTTGATACGCAGTATTTT. Amino acids: CASSLDFDTQYF.

This chain joins TRBV6-1 and TRBJ2-5, with TRBD1 matching over 7 bases. This CDR3 is 12 amino acids long. With 6 bases clipped from V and 5 bases from J, the junction kept 3 bases outside the gene matches. CDR1 MNHNS and CDR2 SASEGT come from the germline V gene. CDR3 protein: CASRTGIETQYF. The CDR3, as DNA: TGTGCCAGCAGGACAGGGATTGAGACCCAGTACTTC.

The genes are TRBV4-1 and TRBJ1-1; D is perhaps TRBD1 (6 bases). Trimming pared 1 base from V and 1 base from J, leaving 10 bases between. The CDR3 has 15 residues. Germline loops: CDR1 MGHRA, CDR2 YSYEKL. CDR3 DNA: TGCGCCAGCAGCCAAGGCCACAGGGCGAACACTGAAGCTTTCTTT. This sequence encodes CASSQGHRANTEAFF.

The J gene is TRBJ2-7, the V gene TRBV2; possibly TRBD1 for D (6 bases). Trimming removed 8 bases from V and 4 bases from J, with 18 bases in between. This CDR3 is 14 amino acids long. Germline V gene data show CDR1 as SNHLY and CDR2 as FYNNEI. In DNA, the CDR3 is TGTGCCAGCCGACCCGGGCAGGGGCGATACGAGCAGTACTTC. Its translation: CASRPGQGRYEQYF.

The chain links TRBV28 to TRBJ2-5; the match to TRBD2 covers 7 bases. The CDR3 spans 16 residues. J was trimmed by 5 bases and V by 6 bases; bases with no gene match: 15. CDR1 and CDR2 from the germline V gene are MDHEN and SYDVKM. The CDR3: CASSGDFTGGRETQYF. CDR3 DNA sequence: TGTGCCAGCAGCGGGGACTTCACGGGAGGTCGGGAGACCCAGTACTTC.

V is TRBV6-5 and J is TRBJ2-2; TRBD1 agrees at 8 bases. The V and J ends lost 8 bases and 5 bases, in that order; junction bases with no gene match: 7. The CDR3 has 14 residues. Germline V gene lookup returns CDR1 MNHEY and CDR2 SVGAGI. CDR3 sequence reads: CASRGQAGTGELFF. CDR3 nucleotides: TGTGCCAGCCGGGGACAGGCCGGGACCGGGGAGCTGTTTTTT.

The CDR3 DNA is TGCGCCAGCAGCTTGGCCCGGACAGGGAGCACAGATACGCAGTATTTT. This encodes CASSLARTGSTDTQYF. This chain joins TRBV5-1 and TRBJ2-3, with TRBD1 matching 8 bases. The CDR3 has 16 amino acids. The trim removed 0 bases at V and 0 bases at J, leaving 3 bases unmatched. Looked up from germline, CDR1 is SGHRS and CDR2 is YFSETQ.

In this sample, this clone turned up a few times. This chain connects TRBV10-2 to TRBJ1-2; possibly TRBD1 for D (6 bases). The CDR3 covers 13 residues. V dropped 5 bases and J dropped 2 bases, with 9 bases sitting between them. Germline CDR1 WSHSY, CDR2 SAAADI. In DNA, the CDR3 is TGCGCCAGCAGTACTACAGGGAACTATGGCTACACCTTC. Its protein product is CASSTTGNYGYTF.

The genes are TRBV15 and TRBJ2-1, with 8 bases that match TRBD2. This CDR3 comprises 16 residues. Looked up from germline, CDR1 is LNHNV and CDR2 is YYDKDF (reference sequence). Losses at the gene ends were 5 bases for V and 4 bases for J; bases not matched to a gene: 10. The CDR3 here is CATSHLAGVFYNEQFF. For the CDR3, the DNA is TGTGCCACCAGCCACCTAGCGGGTGTGTTTTACAATGAGCAGTTCTTC.

CDR3 amino acids: CASPRWGGNSAAREKLFF. The CDR3 DNA follows: TGCGCCAGCCCGCGGTGGGGCGGGAACTCAGCGGCTAGAGAAAAACTGTTTTTT. The chain joins TRBV10-1 to TRBJ1-4; perhaps TRBD1 as D (5 bases). Trimming took 8 bases from V and 8 from J, leaving 30 bases between them. Germline CDR1 and CDR2: WNHNN and SYGVQD (reference sequence). The CDR3 is made up of 18 amino acids.

The CDR3 region is CASSYGTGFGYTF. The CDR3 DNA sequence: TGTGCCAGCAGTTATGGGACAGGGTTTGGCTACACCTTC. This rearrangement joins TRBV6-6 to TRBJ1-2; 9 bases align to TRBD1. The junction had 3 bases not matched to a gene; V was cut back by 3 bases and J by 7 bases. This CDR3 has 13 residues. Germline V gene lookup returns CDR1 MNHNY and CDR2 SVGAGI (reference sequence).

The V and J genes are TRBV5-6 and TRBJ2-7, with TRBD1 matching over 7 bases. The CDR3 extends over 13 amino acids. Germline CDR1 SGHDT, CDR2 YYEEEE. V lost 2 bases and J lost 2; bases outside the gene matches: 1. The CDR3 bases are TGTGCCAGCAGCTTCGGGACAGCCTACGAGCAGTACTTC. Translation: CASSFGTAYEQYF. Full variable domain (rest looked up from reference TRBV5-6 and TRBJ2-7): DAGVTQSPTHLIKTRGQQVTLRCSPKSGHDTVSWYQQALGQGPQFIFQYYEEEERQRGNFPDRFSGHQFPNYSSELNVNALLLGDSALYLCASSFGTAYEQYFGPGTRLTVT.

This sequence joins TRBV7-2 and TRBJ1-4, with 8 bases lining up with TRBD1. The CDR3 covers 14 residues. Looked up from germline, CDR1 is SGHTA and CDR2 is FQGNSA. The CDR3 sequence is CGSAPDRGNEKLFF. The CDR3 DNA sequence: TGTGGGTCAGCTCCAGACAGGGGCAATGAAAAACTGTTTTTT. Using reference TRBV7-2 and TRBJ1-4 for the parts outside the CDR3, the full variable domain is GAGVSQSPSNKVTEKGKDVELRCDPISGHTALYWYRQSLGQGLEFLIYFQGNSAPDKSGLPSDRFSAERTGGSVSTLTIQRTQQEDSAVYLCGSAPDRGNEKLFFGSGTQLSVL.

V gene TRBV5-1 combines with J gene TRBJ2-7; TRBD1 aligns across 7 bases. Per the germline V gene, CDR1 is SGHRS and CDR2 is YFSETQ. This CDR3 is 13 amino acids long. The trim removed 7 bases at V and 0 bases at J, leaving 4 bases unmatched. The CDR3 sequence is CASSTGFSYEQYF. CDR3 sequence (DNA): TGCGCCAGCTCGACAGGGTTCTCCTACGAGCAGTACTTC.

CDR3 bases: TGTGCCAGCAGTTATGCGCCTTCCTCGACGGGGGGCTACACCTTC. It is translated as CASSYAPSSTGGYTF. This chain joins TRBV28 and TRBJ1-2, with D uncertain. V was shortened by 4 bases and J by 8 bases, with 20 bases between the two germline ends. CDR3 length: 15 amino acids. Germline lookup yields CDR1 MDHEN and CDR2 SYDVKM.

The chain uses TRBV4-1 and TRBJ1-2; TRBD1 aligns across 9 bases. The CDR3 contains 15 residues. Germline CDR1 and CDR2: MGHRA and YSYEKL. V shed 4 bases and J 6 bases; nucleotides not matched to a gene: 9. The CDR3 sequence: CASSRTDRGFNGYTF. Written as DNA, the CDR3 is TGCGCCAGCAGCCGGACGGACAGGGGATTTAATGGCTACACCTTC.

This sequence joins TRBV19 and TRBJ1-5; D unresolved. CDR3 length equals 14 residues. V gave up 3 bases and J gave up 0 bases, with 6 bases separating them. In germline, CDR1 is LNHDA, CDR2 SQIVND (reference sequence). The CDR3 DNA follows: TGTGCCAGTAGTATGAGAGATAGCAATCAGCCCCAGCATTTT. The encoded protein is CASSMRDSNQPQHF.

This chain uses TRBV7-2 with TRBJ2-2; the D gene is possibly TRBD2 (5 bases). The CDR3 is made up of 17 amino acids. V was pared by 0 bases and J by 2 bases, with 13 bases between. Germline values: CDR1 SGHTA, CDR2 FQGNSA. In DNA form, the CDR3 reads TGTGCCAGCAGCTTAGCGCGGGCGGAGATCAACACCGGGGAGCTGTTTTTT. Its protein is CASSLARAEINTGELFF.

The V and J genes are TRBV18 and TRBJ1-1; D perhaps matches TRBD1 (5 bases). V shed 3 bases and J shed 0 bases, with 11 bases lying between them. Germline assignment: CDR1 KGHSH and CDR2 LQKENI. The CDR3 is 15 amino acids. CDR3 loop: CASSPQGGLNTEAFF. CDR3 bases: TGTGCCAGCTCACCTCAGGGAGGCCTGAACACTGAAGCTTTCTTT.

The chain is built from TRBV12-5 and TRBJ1-2; D uncertain. The ends were cut back, 2 bases at V and 4 bases at J, with 11 bases in the middle. Germline-derived CDR1 and CDR2 are LGHNT and FRNRAP. This CDR3 has 14 residues. The CDR3 region is CASGLIPPTYGYTF. The DNA for the CDR3 is TGTGCTAGTGGTTTGATCCCCCCTACCTATGGCTACACCTTC. Together with reference TRBV12-5 and TRBJ1-2, the CDR3 gives the full variable domain: DARVTQTPRHKVTEMGQEVTMRCQPILGHNTVFWYRQTMMQGLELLAYFRNRAPLDDSGMPKDRFSAEMPDATLATLKIQPSEPRDSAVYFCASGLIPPTYGYTFGSGTRLTVV.

The genes are TRBV19 and TRBJ1-2; TRBD1 aligns across 7 bases. CDR1 and CDR2 (germline): LNHDA, SQIVND (reference sequence). The V gene end was trimmed by 1 base and the J gene end by 6 bases; junction bases not matched to a gene: 11. The CDR3 contains 16 residues. CDR3 amino acids: CASSIGGEGGHNGYTF. CDR3 nucleotide sequence: TGTGCCAGTAGTATAGGTGGAGAAGGGGGCCATAATGGCTACACCTTC.

A word on this clone: An end of the junction does not agree with germline; a read error may underlie this. The CDR3 sequence is CASSLAGTHQETQYF. Here the CDR3 DNA reads TGTGCCAGCAGTTTAGCCGGGACTCATCAAGAGACCCAGTACTTC. The chain uses TRBV13 and TRBJ2-5, with D possibly being TRBD2 (6 bases). CDR3 length: 15 residues. Germline V gene sequence: CDR1 PRHDT, CDR2 FYEKMQ (reference sequence).

The chain carries TRBV11-2 and TRBJ2-7, with 7 bases fitting TRBD1. CDR1 and CDR2 from the germline V gene are SGHAT and FQNNGV. Trimming took 3 bases from V and 0 from J; bases not matched to a gene: 5. This CDR3 contains 15 residues. The CDR3 spells CASSFWGTVSYEQYF. For the CDR3, the DNA is TGTGCCAGCAGCTTCTGGGGGACAGTCTCCTACGAGCAGTACTTC.

This rearrangement joins TRBV28 to TRBJ2-1; TRBD1 matches at 9 bases. Unmatched junction bases numbered 12, after V lost 6 bases and J lost 3 bases. Germline CDR1 MDHEN, CDR2 SYDVKM. The length of the CDR3 is 17 residues. The CDR3 sequence: CASRQGTGTGYYNEQFF. In DNA form, the CDR3 reads TGTGCCAGCAGACAAGGAACCGGGACAGGGTACTACAATGAGCAGTTCTTC.

The chain combines TRBV10-3 with TRBJ1-1; TRBD1 aligns across 9 bases. The J segment lost 6 bases and the V segment lost 7 bases, leaving 15 bases of the junction unmatched. The CDR3 length is 16 residues. Germline assignment: CDR1 ENHRY and CDR2 SYGVKD. CDR3 sequence: CAITSFMDRGRSEAFF. DNA for the CDR3: TGTGCCATCACTAGCTTTATGGACAGGGGTAGGTCTGAAGCTTTCTTT.

The genes are TRBV10-3 and TRBJ2-1; 7 bases agree with TRBD2. The CDR3 is made up of 18 amino acids. J was trimmed by 0 bases and V by 0 bases; bases with no gene match: 8. Germline values: CDR1 ENHRY, CDR2 SYGVKD. CDR3 sequence: CAISESRPGTNSYNEQFF. The CDR3 DNA is TGTGCCATCAGTGAGTCACGGCCGGGGACTAACTCCTACAATGAGCAGTTCTTC.

This clone was recorded a few times. The chain couples TRBV5-1 to TRBJ2-1; D remains unclear. Between the trimmed V and J ends, which lost 1 base and 3 bases, there was a span of 5 bases. The CDR3 extends over 13 amino acids. Germline loops: CDR1 SGHRS, CDR2 YFSETQ. The CDR3 sequence: CASSLTGYNEQFF. CDR3 bases: TGCGCCAGCAGCTTGACTGGCTACAATGAGCAGTTCTTC. The full variable domain, in which reference TRBV5-1 and TRBJ2-1 provide the parts outside the CDR3, is KAGVTQTPRYLIKTRGQQVTLSCSPISGHRSVSWYQQTPGQGLQFLFEYFSETQRNKGNFPGRFSGRQFSNSRSEMNVSTLELGDSALYLCASSLTGYNEQFFGPGTRLTVL.